This entry lists 20 T cell receptor beta chains sequenced from one sample in a study of OX40 agonist ivuxolimab in advanced cancers. Here immunoSEQ multiplex PCR was the method, and the copy in TCRdb shows in-frame clones only, minus some. The repertoire holds tens of thousands of clones, around 94% seen once, with roughly 9.8% in the top ten. Sequencing was performed on CD4+ or CD8+ T cells sorted from blood, taken in a trial of the OX40 agonist ivuxolimab. Receptors were obtained from an adult with an advanced solid tumor such as melanoma, head and neck, liver or kidney cancer.

CDR3 nucleotides: TGTGCCAGCAGTTTAAGGATTTCCTACGAGCAGTACTTC. Translating gives CASSLRISYEQYF. V and J are TRBV28 and TRBJ2-7; D is uncertain. The CDR3 consists of 13 residues. Between the trimmed V and J ends, which lost 2 bases and 1 base, there was a span of 6 bases. Per the germline V gene, CDR1 is MDHEN and CDR2 is SYDVKM.

The J gene is TRBJ2-7, the V gene TRBV19; 8 bases map to TRBD1. V shed 5 bases, J shed 7 bases, and the junction held 13 bases outside the gene matches. Looked up from germline, CDR1 is LNHDA and CDR2 is SQIVND (reference sequence). This CDR3 contains 15 residues. The CDR3 protein is CASSPRTGILEEQYF. DNA of the CDR3: TGTGCCAGTAGTCCCCGGACAGGGATCTTAGAAGAGCAGTACTTC.

The V and J genes are TRBV27 and TRBJ2-5; no firm D call. Germline V gene lookup returns CDR1 MNHEY and CDR2 SMNVEV (reference sequence). Trimming took off 3 bases at V and 3 bases at J, with 11 bases between the two ends. CDR3 size: 14 residues. The CDR3 nucleotides read TGTGCCAGCAGTTTCGGGTATCTCGAAGAGACCCAGTACTTC. It encodes CASSFGYLEETQYF.

This rearrangement joins TRBV4-1 to TRBJ2-2; 12 positions agree with TRBD2. The CDR3 has 20 residues. Looked up from germline, CDR1 is MGHRA and CDR2 is YSYEKL. With V trimmed by 4 bases and J by 5 bases, 17 bases remained unmatched. CDR3 region: CASSPTSTSGSRWETGELFF. The CDR3 DNA reads as TGCGCCAGCAGCCCTACCTCGACTAGCGGGAGTCGGTGGGAGACCGGGGAGCTGTTTTTT.

This clone was seen only once. The rearrangement joins TRBV30 to TRBJ2-1, with D perhaps TRBD1 or TRBD2 (5 bases each). V dropped 4 bases and J dropped 6 bases, with 13 bases sitting between them. The CDR3 length is 13 residues. Germline CDR1 and CDR2: GTSNPN and SVGIG (reference sequence). The CDR3 coding sequence is TGTGCCTGGACCCCGGGGACGGTCAATGAGCAGTTCTTC. Protein sequence: CAWTPGTVNEQFF.

V and J are TRBV5-6 and TRBJ2-3; 14 bases are shared with TRBD2. CDR1 and CDR2 from the germline V gene are SGHDT and YYEEEE. The CDR3 runs 18 residues. With V trimmed by 4 bases and J by 5 bases, 12 bases remained unmatched. CDR3 amino acids: CASSQTPGLAGVGDTQYF. CDR3 nucleotides: TGTGCCAGCAGCCAAACACCGGGACTAGCGGGAGTGGGAGATACGCAGTATTTT.

The chain links TRBV7-9 to TRBJ2-1; D may match TRBD1 or TRBD2 (5 bases each). Trimming took 3 bases from V and 4 from J, leaving 19 bases between them. Germline V lookup: CDR1 SEHNR, CDR2 FQNEAQ (reference sequence). The CDR3 runs to 17 residues. In DNA form, the CDR3 reads TGTGCCAGCAGCTTGTTGCAGGGAGAAAGGGGTTACAATGAGCAGTTCTTC. Amino acid sequence: CASSLLQGERGYNEQFF.

The rearrangement uses TRBV7-8 and TRBJ2-1, with 12 bases matching TRBD2. Germline V gene sequence: CDR1 SGHVS, CDR2 FQNEAQ. CDR3 length: 17 residues. V shed 5 bases, J shed 3 bases, and the junction held 8 bases outside the gene matches. The CDR3 protein is CASSPQTSGGHYNEQFF. For the CDR3, the DNA is TGTGCCAGCAGCCCTCAGACTAGCGGGGGCCACTACAATGAGCAGTTCTTC.

This clone occurred once. The V gene is TRBV6-5, the J gene TRBJ1-5; 9 nucleotides line up with TRBD1. V shed 5 bases and J 5 bases; nucleotides not matched to a gene: 4. The CDR3 is 14 amino acids. Germline loops: CDR1 MNHEY, CDR2 SVGAGI. CDR3 coding DNA: TGTGCCAGCAGTCCGGGACAGGGATATCAGCCCCAGCATTTT. Its protein is CASSPGQGYQPQHF.

This clone was counted a single time. The CDR3 region has the DNA TGTGCCAGCAGCTTAGGTTCCCAGGGGGCCAATGAGCAGTTCTTC. Its protein is CASSLGSQGANEQFF. The gene calls are TRBV9 and TRBJ2-1; 8 bases agree with TRBD1. This CDR3 region has 15 residues. V shed 4 bases, J shed 6 bases, and the junction held 9 bases outside the gene matches. Germline-derived CDR1 and CDR2 are SGDLS and YYNGEE.

The V call is TRBV19, the J call TRBJ2-1; 10 bases are a match to TRBD2. J was trimmed by 8 bases and V by 6 bases; bases with no gene match: 10. CDR1 and CDR2 from the germline V gene are LNHDA and SQIVND (reference sequence). The CDR3 sequence is 15 residues long. The CDR3 nucleotides are TGTGCCAGTAGCCTGGGGGCTAGCGGGAGCCATGAGCAGTTCTTC. Translation gives CASSLGASGSHEQFF.

The chain has TRBV27 and TRBJ2-5; 9 bases agree with TRBD1. This CDR3 contains 15 residues. CDR1 and CDR2 from the germline V gene are MNHEY and SMNVEV (reference sequence). The V segment lost 5 bases and the J segment 1 base; nucleotides outside the gene matches: 5. The CDR3 here is CASSPRDRAQETQYF. The CDR3 bases are TGTGCCAGCAGTCCCCGGGACAGGGCCCAAGAGACCCAGTACTTC.

The chain links TRBV27 to TRBJ2-7; D may be TRBD1 (6 bases). The germline V and J ends were trimmed by 3 bases and 4 bases, with 10 bases remaining between them. The length of the CDR3 is 13 residues. Germline assignment: CDR1 MNHEY and CDR2 SMNVEV (reference sequence). Written as DNA, the CDR3 is TGTGCCAGCAGTTTTCAAGGACAGTACGAGCAGTACTTC. It encodes CASSFQGQYEQYF.

This chain connects TRBV7-9 to TRBJ2-5; tentatively, D is TRBD1 (5 bases). The CDR3 is 15 residues long. CDR1 is SEHNR and CDR2 is FQNEAQ in the germline V gene (reference sequence). V was clipped by 7 bases and J by 2 bases, with 17 bases between them. The CDR3 loop reads CASTKDNSEQETQYF. CDR3 coding DNA: TGTGCCAGCACCAAGGACAACTCCGAGCAAGAGACCCAGTACTTC.

This chain joins TRBV5-6 and TRBJ2-7; TRBD1 might be the D (5 bases). This CDR3 has 15 amino acids. V shed 0 bases and J shed 2 bases, with 12 bases lying between them. Germline V gene data show CDR1 as SGHDT and CDR2 as YYEEEE. CDR3 nucleotides: TGTGCCAGCAGCTTGGACTACGACAGAACCTACGAGCAGTACTTC. It yields the protein CASSLDYDRTYEQYF.

The V call is TRBV11-2, the J call TRBJ2-7, with a possible D match to TRBD2 (6 bases). V lost 0 bases to trimming and J lost 2 bases, with 8 bases between them. This CDR3 contains 14 residues. CDR1 is SGHAT, CDR2 FQNNGV, per germline. In nucleotides, the CDR3 is TGTGCCAGCAGCTTAGAGTGGGGGGCCTACGAGCAGTACTTC. Amino acid sequence: CASSLEWGAYEQYF.

This chain connects TRBV11-1 to TRBJ2-5; either TRBD1 or TRBD2 may supply D (6 bases each). Trimming pared 2 bases from V and 7 bases from J, leaving 17 bases between. This CDR3 contains 15 residues. CDR1 is SGHAT, CDR2 FQDESV, per germline (reference sequence). This chain's CDR3 is CASSLRGTGTVTQYF. The CDR3 region has the DNA TGTGCCAGCAGCTTAAGGGGGACTGGAACCGTGACCCAGTACTTC. Looking up the rest from reference TRBV11-1 and TRBJ2-5 gives the full variable domain: EAEVAQSPRYKITEKSQAVAFWCDPISGHATLYWYRQILGQGPELLVQFQDESVVDDSQLPKDRFSAERLKGVDSTLKIQPAELGDSAMYLCASSLRGTGTVTQYFGPGTRLLVL.

V is TRBV5-6 and J is TRBJ2-1; D is ambiguous. The germline V gene encodes CDR1 SGHDT and CDR2 YYEEEE. The CDR3 is 15 residues long. V was cut by 4 bases and J by 0 bases, with 11 bases left in between. The CDR3 protein is CASSGGRFSYNEQFF. The CDR3 region has the DNA TGTGCCAGCAGCGGCGGCAGGTTCTCCTACAATGAGCAGTTCTTC.

The V call is TRBV7-6, the J call TRBJ1-6; D unresolved. V lost 0 bases and J 8 bases, leaving 8 bases between the germline ends. Germline V CDR1 and CDR2: SGHVS, FNYEAQ. This CDR3 is 14 amino acids long. The CDR3: CASSLARADSPLHF. As DNA, the CDR3 is TGTGCCAGCAGCTTAGCTAGGGCGGATTCACCCCTCCACTTT.

This clone has a single count. V gene TRBV27 combines with J gene TRBJ2-2, with 8 nucleotides matching TRBD1. V gave up 10 bases and J gave up 4 bases; unmatched junction bases: 5. The CDR3 runs to 13 residues. Germline V gene data show CDR1 as MNHEY and CDR2 as SMNVEV (reference sequence). CDR3 loop: CATRTGITGELFF. In DNA form, the CDR3 reads TGTGCCACCCGGACAGGGATCACCGGGGAGCTGTTTTTT.